The 14 T cell receptor beta chains given below trace back to one sample, sequenced in a study of shared T cell receptors in the human thymus. Only in-frame clones appear in the TCRdb table, and some are missing; sequencing was by immunoSEQ multiplex PCR. The top ten clones hold 0.0095% to 0.012% of a sample with about 660,000 clones, approximately 87% of them seen once. The sample also formed part of further work on human thymus T cells.

Specimen: thymocytes. These receptors came from a boy under two years old with a congenital heart defect.

CDR3 bases: TGTGCCAGGATACCATTGGACAGGGCTGAACGCAATCAGCCCCAGCATTTT. Translating it yields CARIPLDRAERNQPQHF. The rearrangement joins TRBV6-4 to TRBJ1-5; 8 bases line up with TRBD1. The germline CDR1 and CDR2 sequences are MRHNA and SNTAGT. This CDR3 spans 17 amino acids. The J segment lost 2 bases and the V segment lost 9 bases, leaving 15 bases of the junction unmatched.

V is TRBV19 and J is TRBJ2-7, with 7 nucleotides matching TRBD1. V trimming: 2 bases; J trimming: 4 bases; junction bases outside the gene matches: 11. Germline lookup yields CDR1 LNHDA and CDR2 SQIVND (reference sequence). The CDR3 length is 16 residues. The CDR3: CASSIRQGPTPYEQYF. The CDR3 bases are TGTGCCAGTAGTATAAGACAGGGCCCTACCCCTTACGAGCAGTACTTC.

The V gene is TRBV4-3, the J gene TRBJ2-2, with 11 bases that match TRBD2. Per the germline V gene, CDR1 is LGHNA and CDR2 is YSLEER. V dropped 5 bases and J dropped 3; count of bases not matched to a gene: 11. This CDR3 comprises 18 residues. The CDR3 DNA reads as TGCGCCAGCAGCACCTCAAGCGGGACTAGCGGCTACACCGGGGAGCTGTTTTTT. Residues: CASSTSSGTSGYTGELFF.

The rearrangement uses TRBV11-2 and TRBJ2-7; D might be TRBD1 (6 bases). The V end lost 5 bases, the J end lost 1 base, and 15 bases lay between the germline ends. Per the germline V gene, CDR1 is SGHAT and CDR2 is FQNNGV. The CDR3 has 15 amino acids. This CDR3 reads CASSAHRVFSYEQYF. As DNA, the CDR3 is TGTGCCAGCAGCGCCCACAGGGTTTTTTCCTACGAGCAGTACTTC. Full variable domain (remainder filled in from reference TRBV11-2 and TRBJ2-7): EAGVAQSPRYKIIEKRQSVAFWCNPISGHATLYWYQQILGQGPKLLIQFQNNGVVDDSQLPKDRFSAERLKGVDSTLKIQPAKLEDSAVYLCASSAHRVFSYEQYFGPGTRLTVT.

The chain joins TRBV10-3 to TRBJ2-1, with 8 positions matching TRBD1. The CDR3 runs 12 residues. Looked up from germline, CDR1 is ENHRY and CDR2 is SYGVKD. The ends lost 6 bases at V and 7 bases at J; junction bases unmatched: 2. The CDR3 nucleotides read TGTGCCATCAGCCAGGGGGCAAATGAGCAGTTCTTC. It translates to CAISQGANEQFF.

This chain links TRBV7-3 with TRBJ2-3; 8 bases agree with TRBD2. V shed 2 bases and J 6 bases; nucleotides not matched to a gene: 7. The germline V gene encodes CDR1 SGHTA and CDR2 FQGTGA. This CDR3 region has 15 residues. The CDR3 region has the DNA TGTGCCAGCAGCTTAGCGGGAGGCTCGCCGGATACGCAGTATTTT. As protein: CASSLAGGSPDTQYF.

The chain recombines TRBV7-2 with TRBJ2-5; TRBD1 aligns across 9 bases. The CDR3 length is 17 residues. Unmatched junction bases numbered 14, after V lost 4 bases and J lost 5 bases. The V gene's germline CDR1 is SGHTA and CDR2 FQGNSA. CDR3 bases: TGTGCCAGCAGCTACTCCGCCTACAGGGGGCTGAGGGAGACCCAGTACTTC. Amino acid sequence: CASSYSAYRGLRETQYF. The variable domain in full, with the rest retrieved from reference TRBV7-2 and TRBJ2-5, is GAGVSQSPSNKVTEKGKDVELRCDPISGHTALYWYRQSLGQGLEFLIYFQGNSAPDKSGLPSDRFSAERTGGSVSTLTIQRTQQEDSAVYLCASSYSAYRGLRETQYFGPGTRLLVL.

The rearrangement links TRBV7-2 to TRBJ2-7, with TRBD1 identical over 9 bases. This CDR3 spans 15 amino acids. V gave up 2 bases and J gave up 0 bases; unmatched junction bases: 2. From germline, CDR1 is SGHTA and CDR2 FQGNSA. CDR3 sequence (DNA): TGTGCCAGCAGCTTAAGGACAGGGGACTCCTACGAGCAGTACTTC. Residues: CASSLRTGDSYEQYF. The whole variable domain, remainder taken from reference TRBV7-2 and TRBJ2-7, is GAGVSQSPSNKVTEKGKDVELRCDPISGHTALYWYRQSLGQGLEFLIYFQGNSAPDKSGLPSDRFSAERTGGSVSTLTIQRTQQEDSAVYLCASSLRTGDSYEQYFGPGTRLTVT.

The rearrangement joins TRBV19 to TRBJ2-4; 8 bases are a match to TRBD1. Germline V gene sequence: CDR1 LNHDA, CDR2 SQIVND (reference sequence). The CDR3 has 15 amino acids. The ends lost 7 bases at V and 1 base at J; junction bases unmatched: 6. The CDR3: CASTGGRLAKNIQYF. As DNA, the CDR3 is TGTGCCAGTACAGGGGGCAGGTTGGCCAAAAACATTCAGTACTTC.

The V call is TRBV4-3, the J call TRBJ2-2, with D possibly matching TRBD1 (7 bases). Looked up from germline, CDR1 is LGHNA and CDR2 is YSLEER. CDR3 size: 16 residues. V lost 8 bases to trimming and J lost 3 bases, with 19 bases between them. The CDR3 sequence: CASGDSDRDYTGELFF. CDR3 nucleotides: TGCGCCAGCGGAGACTCTGACAGGGACTACACCGGGGAGCTGTTTTTT.

V gene TRBV6-1 combines with J gene TRBJ2-5; the match to TRBD1 covers 10 bases. The J call may be mistaken, given a closer DNA end match to TRBJ2-7. The germline V gene encodes CDR1 MNHNS and CDR2 SASEGT. This CDR3 has 14 amino acids. CDR3 sequence reads: CASKGQGETYEQYF. The CDR3 DNA is TGTGCCAGCAAAGGACAGGGGGAAACCTACGAGCAGTACTTC.

The gene calls are TRBV18 and TRBJ2-4; TRBD1 matches at 7 bases. CDR3 size: 17 residues. The J segment lost 0 bases and the V segment lost 2 bases, leaving 7 bases of the junction unmatched. Looked up from germline, CDR1 is KGHSH and CDR2 is LQKENI. The CDR3 loop reads CASSPWTGQLAKNIQYF. The CDR3 coding sequence is TGTGCCAGCTCACCATGGACAGGACAGCTAGCCAAAAACATTCAGTACTTC.

The chain joins TRBV6-5 to TRBJ2-4, with TRBD1 identical over 9 bases. Trimming at V came to 0 bases and at J to 6 bases, leaving 3 bases not matched to a gene. The length of the CDR3 is 15 residues. CDR1 and CDR2 from the germline V gene are MNHEY and SVGAGI. The CDR3 DNA reads TGTGCCAGCAGTTACTCGACAGGGGGAAGAAACATTCAGTACTTC. Encoded protein: CASSYSTGGRNIQYF.

The chain is built from TRBV25-1 and TRBJ2-1; 8 bases line up with TRBD2. Trimming at V came to 2 bases and at J to 6 bases, leaving 15 bases not matched to a gene. Germline V CDR1 and CDR2: MGHDK, SYGVNS. The CDR3 contains 18 residues. The CDR3 DNA reads as TGTGCCAGCAGTGAAAACCCGCCGGGCGGGAGGTGGGGCAATGAGCAGTTCTTC. Translating gives CASSENPPGGRWGNEQFF.